This TCR beta chain stems from a study of T cell changes during pregnancy in multiple sclerosis. The table came from immunoSEQ multiplex PCR; TCRdb's copy has only in-frame clones and leaves some out. The sample includes around 69,000 clones, more than 90% seen only once; the top ten take roughly 1.2%. V dropped 8 bases and J dropped 3; count of bases not matched to a gene: 7. The CDR3 extends over 14 amino acids. Germline V gene lookup returns CDR1 MDHEN and CDR2 SYDVKM. The chain employs TRBV28 and TRBJ2-3; TRBD2 matches at 8 bases. The origin of this receptor is a female donor with multiple sclerosis, enrolled in a pregnancy study. Specimen: peripheral blood, collected in the third trimester of pregnancy. The CDR3: CASGTSGMTDTQYF. DNA of the CDR3: TGTGCCAGCGGAACTAGCGGTATGACAGATACGCAGTATTTT.